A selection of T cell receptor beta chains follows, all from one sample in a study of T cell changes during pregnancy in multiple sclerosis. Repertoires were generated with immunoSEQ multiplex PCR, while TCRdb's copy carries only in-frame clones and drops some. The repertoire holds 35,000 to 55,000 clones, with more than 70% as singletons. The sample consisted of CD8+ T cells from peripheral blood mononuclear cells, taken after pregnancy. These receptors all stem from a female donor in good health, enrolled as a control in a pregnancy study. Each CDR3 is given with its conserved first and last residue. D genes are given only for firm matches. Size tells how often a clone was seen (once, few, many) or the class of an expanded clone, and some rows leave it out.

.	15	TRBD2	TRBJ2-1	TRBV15	CATRDYRFSYNEQFF	TGTGCCACCCGGGACTACCGATTCTCCTACAATGAGCAGTTCTTC
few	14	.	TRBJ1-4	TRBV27	CASSLRGINEKLFF	TGTGCCAGCAGTTTAAGGGGGATTAATGAAAAACTGTTTTTT
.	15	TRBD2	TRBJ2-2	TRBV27	CASRLAGWEGGELFF	TGTGCCAGCAGACTAGCGGGTTGGGAAGGCGGGGAGCTGTTTTTT
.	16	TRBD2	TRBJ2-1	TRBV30	CAWSETLAGGYNEQFF	TGTGCCTGGAGTGAGACTTTAGCGGGGGGTTACAATGAGCAGTTCTTC
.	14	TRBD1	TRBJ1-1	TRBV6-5	CASSIDRGDTEAFF	TGTGCCAGCAGTATTGACAGGGGAGACACTGAAGCTTTCTTT
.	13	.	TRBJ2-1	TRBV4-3	CASSQQVFNEQFF	TGCGCCAGCAGCCAGCAGGTTTTCAATGAGCAGTTCTTC
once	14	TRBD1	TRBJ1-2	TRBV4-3	CASSHRQGNYGYTF	TGCGCCAGCAGCCACAGACAGGGAAACTATGGCTACACCTTC
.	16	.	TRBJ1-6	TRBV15	CATSRGQELDFAPLHF	TGTGCCACCAGCAGAGGACAGGAGCTCGATTTTGCACCCCTCCACTTT
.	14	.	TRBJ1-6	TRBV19	CASVGSSYNSPLHF	TGTGCCAGTGTCGGTAGTTCCTATAATTCACCCCTCCACTTT
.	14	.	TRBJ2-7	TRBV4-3	CASSYRTGNYEQYF	TGCGCCAGCAGCTACCGGACGGGAAACTACGAGCAGTACTTC
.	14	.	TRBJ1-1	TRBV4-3	CASSQVVSDTEAFF	TGCGCCAGCAGCCAAGTGGTCTCGGACACTGAAGCTTTCTTT
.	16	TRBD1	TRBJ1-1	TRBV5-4	CASSRDRSNMNTEAFF	TGTGCCAGCAGCCGGGACAGGAGCAACATGAACACTGAAGCTTTCTTT
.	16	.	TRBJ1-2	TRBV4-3	CASSQDSVTADYGYTF	TGCGCCAGCAGCCAAGATTCAGTGACCGCGGACTATGGCTACACCTTC
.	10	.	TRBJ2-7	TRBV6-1	CASRAHEQYF	TGTGCCAGCAGGGCCCACGAGCAGTACTTC
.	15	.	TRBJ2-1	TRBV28	CATMEQVTPYNEQFF	TGTGCCACCATGGAACAGGTCACCCCCTACAATGAGCAGTTCTTC
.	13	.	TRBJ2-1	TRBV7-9	CASSLGAWNEQFF	TGTGCCAGCAGCTTAGGGGCCTGGAATGAGCAGTTCTTC